Detailed here is one TCR beta chain. Repertoires were generated with immunoSEQ multiplex PCR, while TCRdb's copy carries only in-frame clones and drops some. The sample consists of about 160,000 clones, roughly 79% of them appearing once. This record belongs to a study of blood T cell repertoires in COVID-19. Turning to the study itself: T cells, B-cell-depleted T cells, or PBMCs supplied cDNA or gDNA.

Trimming shortened V by 2 bases and J by 4 bases, and 12 bases separated the two germline ends. In germline, CDR1 is GTSNPN, CDR2 SVGIG (reference sequence). This CDR3 has 14 residues. The clonotype originates from a woman of 80 years or more with acute or convalescent COVID-19. V usage is TRBV30 and J usage is TRBJ1-5; D is perhaps TRBD1 (6 bases). The specimen sequenced was peripheral blood. In DNA, the CDR3 is TGTGCCTGGAGTAGAGGGGGACGGAATCAGCCCCAGCATTTT. This codes for CAWSRGGRNQPQHF.